These 22 T cell receptor beta chains share one sample of origin, sequenced in a study of blood T cell repertoires in COVID-19. TCRdb keeps only in-frame clones here, not all; method: immunoSEQ multiplex PCR. The sample has approximately 240,000 clones, roughly four fifths seen once. The sample comprised peripheral blood. These receptors all come from a woman aged 30 to 39 who had recovered from COVID-19.

The genes are TRBV7-9 and TRBJ1-4; D gene ambiguous. V lost 1 base and J 7 bases, leaving 4 bases between the germline ends. The CDR3 runs 12 residues. Per germline, CDR1 SEHNR and CDR2 FQNEAQ (reference sequence). CDR3 region: CASSLGSEKLFF. The CDR3 coding sequence is TGTGCCAGCAGCTTAGGTAGTGAAAAACTGTTTTTT.

The chain carries TRBV12-3 or TRBV12-4 and TRBJ1-3; TRBD1 matches 11 bases. V shed 6 bases and J 8 bases; nucleotides not matched to a gene: 3. The length of the CDR3 is 13 residues. Written as DNA, the CDR3 is TGTGCCAGCAGCCGGGGACAGGGGGACACCATATATTTT. This sequence encodes CASSRGQGDTIYF.

V usage is TRBV11-2 and J usage is TRBJ2-2; D might be TRBD2 (5 bases). Germline assignment: CDR1 SGHAT and CDR2 FQNNGV. V lost 2 bases, J lost 4 bases, and 14 bases lay in between. The CDR3 length is 16 residues. CDR3 nucleotide sequence: TGTGCCAGCAGCTTATATCGGGATTCGGGCACCGGGGAGCTGTTTTTT. Translating it yields CASSLYRDSGTGELFF.

V is TRBV12-2 and J is TRBJ2-1; the table names TRBD1, a call not compared with the DNA. TRBV12-2 is deemed a pseudogene. There are 17 residues in the CDR3. This CDR3 is CASRFGEGDRPYNEQFF. The CDR3 DNA reads as TGTGCAAGTCGCTTTGGTGAGGGGGACAGACCCTACAATGAGCAGTTCTTC.

This chain links TRBV29-1 with TRBJ2-5, with D possibly being TRBD2 (6 bases). CDR3 length: 13 residues. Looked up from germline, CDR1 is SQVTM and CDR2 is ANQGSEA. V was trimmed by 6 bases and J by 1 base, leaving 12 bases between them. CDR3 DNA: TGCAGCGTGGGCCTCGGGAGCCAAGAGACCCAGTACTTC. Its protein is CSVGLGSQETQYF.

The CDR3, as DNA: TGTGCCAGCAGTTCTAACGATTTCACGCAGTTCTTC. This sequence encodes CASSSNDFTQFF. The rearrangement uses TRBV28 and TRBJ2-1; unclear D gene. V was shortened by 4 bases and J by 12 bases, with 13 bases between the two germline ends. Germline V gene sequence: CDR1 MDHEN, CDR2 SYDVKM. The CDR3 length is 12 residues.

The chain joins TRBV9 to TRBJ1-4; unclear D gene. Germline V CDR1 and CDR2: SGDLS, YYNGEE. CDR3 length: 15 amino acids. The germline V and J ends were trimmed by 2 bases and 3 bases, with 11 bases remaining between them. CDR3 sequence reads: CASSVGGGPNEKLFF. DNA for the CDR3: TGTGCCAGCAGCGTGGGCGGAGGGCCTAATGAAAAACTGTTTTTT.

The J gene is TRBJ2-2, the V gene TRBV11-2, with a weak D call TRBD2 (5 bases). This CDR3 has 11 residues. Germline loops: CDR1 SGHAT, CDR2 FQNNGV. Deletions cut 11 bases from V and 7 bases from J, with 11 bases between. CDR3 sequence reads: CAVGGIGELFF. The CDR3 nucleotides read TGTGCCGTTGGAGGAATCGGGGAGCTGTTTTTT.

The chain couples TRBV19 to TRBJ1-1; 8 positions match TRBD1. There are 16 residues in the CDR3. The J segment lost 1 base and the V segment lost 3 bases, leaving 7 bases of the junction unmatched. CDR1 is LNHDA and CDR2 is SQIVND in the germline V gene (reference sequence). CDR3 bases: TGTGCCAGTAGTATCCTCACGGGGACAGGGAACACTGAAGCTTTCTTT. This encodes CASSILTGTGNTEAFF.

The gene calls are TRBV28 and TRBJ1-1; a weak D match, TRBD1 (5 bases). The CDR3 has 13 amino acids. Germline V gene data show CDR1 as MDHEN and CDR2 as SYDVKM. Deletions cut 6 bases from V and 8 bases from J, with 16 bases between. CDR3 DNA sequence: TGTGCCAGCAGCACTCAGGGTCCAGGGGAAGCTTTCTTT. Translating it yields CASSTQGPGEAFF.

The chain joins TRBV18 to TRBJ2-3; the match to TRBD1 covers 8 bases. J lost 1 base, V lost 4 bases, and 10 bases had no gene match. CDR1 and CDR2 from the germline V gene are KGHSH and LQKENI. The CDR3 contains 17 residues. CDR3 sequence: CASSLTPGQGGTDTQYF. CDR3 DNA sequence: TGTGCCAGCTCACTCACCCCTGGACAGGGCGGCACAGATACGCAGTATTTT.

The chain uses TRBV6-5 and TRBJ2-1; TRBD2 agrees at 8 bases. Per germline, CDR1 MNHEY and CDR2 SVGAGI. Trimming at V came to 7 bases and at J to 2 bases, leaving 7 bases not matched to a gene. The CDR3 runs to 15 residues. The CDR3 spells CASTMSGSPYNEQFF. The CDR3 DNA sequence: TGTGCCAGCACCATGAGCGGGAGTCCCTACAATGAGCAGTTCTTC.

The rearrangement joins TRBV7-3 to TRBJ2-3, with TRBD2 matching 11 bases. The germline CDR1 and CDR2 sequences are SGHTA and FQGTGA. V lost 6 bases to trimming and J lost 2 bases; unmatched junction nucleotides: 13. The CDR3 has 18 residues. The CDR3 bases are TGTGCCAGCAGTTTCCTCCGGACTAGCGGGCCGATCACAGATACGCAGTATTTT. Translated: CASSFLRTSGPITDTQYF. The full variable domain, completed using reference TRBV7-3 and TRBJ2-3, is GAGVSQTPSNKVTEKGKYVELRCDPISGHTALYWYRQSLGQGPEFLIYFQGTGAADDSGLPNDRFFAVRPEGSVSTLKIQRTERGDSAVYLCASSFLRTSGPITDTQYFGPGTRLTVL.

The V call is TRBV10-1, the J call TRBJ2-1; D is unresolved. V lost 2 bases to trimming and J lost 2 bases, with 7 bases between them. In germline, CDR1 is WNHNN, CDR2 SYGVQD (reference sequence). The CDR3 runs 14 residues. CDR3 nucleotide sequence: TGCGCCAGCAGTGAGCGTCCGGCCTACAATGAGCAGTTCTTC. Translated, it gives CASSERPAYNEQFF.

This rearrangement joins TRBV27 to TRBJ2-7; D uncertain. Trimming removed 3 bases at V and 0 bases at J, with 12 bases between. The CDR3 sequence is 15 residues long. Germline values: CDR1 MNHEY, CDR2 SMNVEV (reference sequence). The CDR3 DNA reads as TGTGCCAGCAGTTTCTCTACCGCGCGCTCCTACGAGCAGTACTTC. Its protein product is CASSFSTARSYEQYF.

The chain carries TRBV28 and TRBJ1-5; no definite D call. The V and J ends lost 5 bases and 2 bases respectively, with 13 bases between them. Looked up from germline, CDR1 is MDHEN and CDR2 is SYDVKM. This CDR3 comprises 15 residues. The CDR3 DNA is TGTGCCAGCAGTCCCGACTCTCCGGGCAATCAGCCCCAGCATTTT. It translates to CASSPDSPGNQPQHF.

CDR3 sequence: CASSLAGQGLFF. As DNA, the CDR3 is TGTGCCAGCAGTTTAGCCGGACAGGGCCTGTTCTTC. The chain is built from TRBV12-3 or TRBV12-4 and TRBJ2-1; 8 nucleotides line up with TRBD1. The ends lost 0 bases at V and 15 bases at J; junction bases unmatched: 4. The CDR3 is 12 amino acids.

V gene TRBV11-2 combines with J gene TRBJ2-7; tentatively, D is TRBD2 (5 bases). Germline loops: CDR1 SGHAT, CDR2 FQNNGV. The V and J ends lost 4 bases and 7 bases respectively, with 17 bases between them. The CDR3 covers 14 residues. The CDR3 region is CASSSALGGAEQYF. CDR3 sequence (DNA): TGTGCCAGCAGCTCGGCCCTCGGAGGCGCGGAGCAGTACTTC.

The chain employs TRBV7-2 and TRBJ2-5; 8 nucleotides align to TRBD2. After removal of 4 bases from V and 6 bases from J, the junction contained 7 bases not matched to a gene. The CDR3 has 14 residues. The germline V gene encodes CDR1 SGHTA and CDR2 FQGNSA. The DNA for the CDR3 is TGTGCCAGCAGCTCTCGACTAGCGTTGAAGACCCAGTACTTC. It translates to CASSSRLALKTQYF.

The rearrangement joins TRBV7-3 to TRBJ2-5, with 14 bases fitting TRBD2. The CDR3 has 15 residues. CDR1 is SGHTA, CDR2 FQGTGA, per germline. Germline trimming cut 4 bases from V and 4 bases from J; bases unmatched to any gene: 2. The CDR3 protein is CASSSGTSGRETQYF. The CDR3 bases are TGTGCCAGCAGCTCAGGGACTAGCGGGAGAGAGACCCAGTACTTC.

The chain has TRBV9 and TRBJ2-1, with D possibly TRBD2 on 6 matching bases. Trimming cost V 3 bases and J 5 bases, with 12 bases left between them. Germline assignment: CDR1 SGDLS and CDR2 YYNGEE. The CDR3 has 14 residues. This CDR3 reads CASSGGTVNNEQFF. The CDR3 region has the DNA TGTGCCAGCAGCGGGGGGACTGTTAACAATGAGCAGTTCTTC.

The V gene is TRBV5-1, the J gene TRBJ1-2, with 8 bases fitting TRBD1. With 3 bases clipped from V and 5 bases from J, the junction kept 6 bases outside the gene matches. Germline lookup yields CDR1 SGHRS and CDR2 YFSETQ. This CDR3 contains 14 residues. CDR3 nucleotide sequence: TGCGCCAGCAGCTCAGGGGGCTCCGCGTATGGCTACACCTTC. Translation gives CASSSGGSAYGYTF. The variable domain in full, with the rest retrieved from reference TRBV5-1 and TRBJ1-2, is KAGVTQTPRYLIKTRGQQVTLSCSPISGHRSVSWYQQTPGQGLQFLFEYFSETQRNKGNFPGRFSGRQFSNSRSEMNVSTLELGDSALYLCASSSGGSAYGYTFGSGTRLTVV.